The 31 T cell receptor beta chains listed next were all sequenced from one sample in a study of blood T cell repertoires in COVID-19. TCRdb keeps only in-frame clones here, not all; method: immunoSEQ multiplex PCR. The profile covers about 260,000 clones, with roughly 90% appearing a single time and more than 0.55% taken by the ten largest. The material sequenced was peripheral blood. Receptors were obtained from a human donor in a cohort sampled during active COVID-19.

The rearrangement joins TRBV5-4 to TRBJ2-7; 9 bases map to TRBD2. V lost 3 bases and J lost 4; bases outside the gene matches: 5. The CDR3 has 14 amino acids. Germline V lookup: CDR1 SGHNT, CDR2 YYREEE (reference sequence). CDR3 sequence reads: CASSSSGALYEQYF. CDR3 in DNA: TGTGCCAGCAGCTCTAGCGGGGCGTTATACGAGCAGTACTTC.

The chain recombines TRBV3-1 (or the pseudogene TRBV3-2) with TRBJ1-3; D remains unclear. Germline V CDR1 and CDR2: LGHDT, YNNKEL (reference sequence). The CDR3 totals 15 residues. V was cut by 0 bases and J by 0 bases, with 6 bases left in between. For the CDR3, the DNA is TGTGCCAGCAGCCAAGATTTAGTCTCTGGAAACACCATATATTTT. It encodes CASSQDLVSGNTIYF.

The chain has TRBV4-2 and TRBJ1-4; D remains ambiguous. The CDR3 contains 15 residues. CDR1 is LGHNA and CDR2 is YNFKEQ in the germline V gene. With 3 bases removed from V and 4 bases from J, the gap between germline ends came to 12 bases. CDR3 sequence: CASSQSPAVNEKLFF. As DNA, the CDR3 is TGTGCCAGCAGCCAGAGCCCAGCGGTTAATGAAAAACTGTTTTTT.

The chain is built from TRBV7-2 and TRBJ2-7; D is unresolved. V lost 3 bases and J 1 base, leaving 16 bases between the germline ends. The CDR3 covers 16 residues. CDR1 and CDR2 from the germline V gene are SGHTA and FQGNSA. CDR3 sequence (DNA): TGTGCCAGCAGCTTGAGTTTCTCCGATCTATCCTACGAGCAGTACTTC. This translates into CASSLSFSDLSYEQYF. The full variable domain, rest sourced from reference TRBV7-2 and TRBJ2-7, is GAGVSQSPSNKVTEKGKDVELRCDPISGHTALYWYRQSLGQGLEFLIYFQGNSAPDKSGLPSDRFSAERTGGSVSTLTIQRTQQEDSAVYLCASSLSFSDLSYEQYFGPGTRLTVT.

The chain has TRBV19 and TRBJ2-3; 7 bases are a match to TRBD2. The junction had 13 bases not matched to a gene; V was cut back by 4 bases and J by 12 bases. From germline, CDR1 is LNHDA and CDR2 SQIVND (reference sequence). CDR3 length: 14 residues. The CDR3 coding sequence is TGTGCCAGTAGTAGCTCCCCCCAGGCGGGAGTACAGTATTTT. Amino acids: CASSSSPQAGVQYF.

V usage is TRBV5-3 and J usage is TRBJ2-7; 9 nucleotides match TRBD2. TRBV5-3 is given ORF status, its function remaining uncertain. V shed 1 base, J shed 6 bases, and the junction held 11 bases outside the gene matches. The CDR3 is made up of 16 amino acids. The DNA for the CDR3 is TGTGCCAGAAGCTTGATCCAGCGGGAGGTCCTAAGCGAGCAGTACTTC. As protein: CARSLIQREVLSEQYF.

This clone was counted once. This chain joins TRBV5-4 and TRBJ2-3; no firm D call. This CDR3 contains 14 residues. Germline V gene data show CDR1 as SGHNT and CDR2 as YYREEE (reference sequence). V was pared by 0 bases and J by 5 bases, with 10 bases between. DNA of the CDR3: TGTGCCAGCAGCTTGGGGAGCGTGGGAGATACGCAGTATTTT. Translated, it gives CASSLGSVGDTQYF. The full variable domain, its missing parts supplied by reference TRBV5-4 and TRBJ2-3, is ETGVTQSPTHLIKTRGQQVTLRCSSQSGHNTVSWYQQALGQGPQFIFQYYREEENGRGNFPPRFSGLQFPNYSSELNVNALELDDSALYLCASSLGSVGDTQYFGPGTRLTVL.

This clone was seen only once. A much bigger clone sits one base away, suggesting this may be a read error. Other DNA sequences within the sample encode an identical CDR3. The chain employs TRBV7-2 and TRBJ1-1, with 8 nucleotides matching TRBD1. Germline V gives CDR1 SGHTA, CDR2 FQGNSA. This CDR3 has 14 residues. J lost 5 bases, V lost 3 bases, and 5 bases had no gene match. Here the CDR3 DNA reads TGTGCCAGCAGCTTCGGGACAGGAGGTACTGAAGCTTTCTTT. The encoded protein is CASSFGTGGTEAFF.

This chain connects TRBV5-1 to TRBJ2-7; a weak D match, TRBD1 (5 bases). Trimming shortened V by 2 bases and J by 0 bases, and 12 bases separated the two germline ends. Germline V gene sequence: CDR1 SGHRS, CDR2 YFSETQ. This CDR3 is built from 15 residues. The DNA of the CDR3 is TGCGCCAGCAGCTTAGGGGCACTTTCCTCCTACGAGCAGTACTTC. As protein: CASSLGALSSYEQYF.

V gene TRBV4-3 combines with J gene TRBJ2-7, with D hard to call. Germline V lookup: CDR1 LGHNA, CDR2 YSLEER. There are 16 residues in the CDR3. Trimming left V 0 bases short and J 3 bases short, with 15 bases between. The CDR3 is CASSQDLLVPNYEQYF. The DNA of the CDR3 is TGCGCCAGCAGCCAAGATCTCCTAGTACCGAACTACGAGCAGTACTTC.

The V and J genes are TRBV9 and TRBJ1-4; tentative D call: TRBD1 (5 bases). Between the trimmed V and J ends, which lost 3 bases and 0 bases, there was a span of 12 bases. The germline gives CDR1 SGDLS, CDR2 YYNGEE. The CDR3 sequence is 16 residues long. The CDR3 spells CASSAEGSATNEKLFF. CDR3 in DNA: TGTGCCAGCAGCGCGGAGGGGTCGGCAACTAATGAAAAACTGTTTTTT. Full variable domain (missing parts from reference TRBV9 and TRBJ1-4): DSGVTQTPKHLITATGQRVTLRCSPRSGDLSVYWYQQSLDQGLQFLIQYYNGEERAKGNILERFSAQQFPDLHSELNLSSLELGDSALYFCASSAEGSATNEKLFFGSGTQLSVL.

CDR3 coding DNA: TGTGCCATCAGTGAGGGGGAGGGCTATGGCTACACCTTC. Translated: CAISEGEGYGYTF. The chain joins TRBV10-3 to TRBJ1-2; D unclear. The CDR3 has 13 amino acids. Germline CDR1 reads ENHRY; CDR2 reads SYGVKD. V gave up 2 bases and J gave up 4 bases, with 8 bases separating them.

This rearrangement joins TRBV5-1 to TRBJ1-4; maybe TRBD1 (5 bases). Germline lookup yields CDR1 SGHRS and CDR2 YFSETQ. V lost 2 bases, J lost 2 bases, and 10 bases lay in between. The CDR3 consists of 15 residues. CDR3 residues: CASSFSGRTNEKLFF. The CDR3 coding sequence is TGCGCCAGCAGCTTCTCAGGGCGGACTAATGAAAAACTGTTTTTT.

This clone appeared a single time. The rearrangement joins TRBV28 to TRBJ1-1; 7 nucleotides line up with TRBD1. CDR1 MDHEN and CDR2 SYDVKM come from the germline V gene. The CDR3 is 15 residues long. J was trimmed by 7 bases and V by 3 bases; bases with no gene match: 11. In DNA, the CDR3 is TGTGCCAGCAGTTTGGGGTCCTACAGGGGAAGTGAAGCTTTCTTT. It is translated as CASSLGSYRGSEAFF.

This clone was detected only once. The chain carries TRBV5-1 and TRBJ2-7; 9 bases align to TRBD1. There are 15 residues in the CDR3. Germline values: CDR1 SGHRS, CDR2 YFSETQ. Germline trimming cut 7 bases from V and 7 bases from J; bases unmatched to any gene: 15. CDR3 loop: CASASIGTGTGEQYF. The CDR3 DNA sequence: TGCGCCAGCGCTTCAATAGGGACAGGGACAGGGGAGCAGTACTTC.

The J gene is TRBJ1-2, the V gene TRBV14; D is uncertain. The CDR3 is made up of 14 amino acids. Germline CDR1 reads SGHDN; CDR2 reads FVKESK. V was trimmed by 0 bases and J by 8 bases, leaving 13 bases between them. CDR3: CASSQDRSGGGYTF. For the CDR3, the DNA is TGTGCCAGCAGCCAAGATCGGAGCGGTGGGGGCTACACCTTC.

The CDR3 nucleotides are TGTGCCATCGGGACTTCCTACGAGCAGTACTTC. Encoded protein: CAIGTSYEQYF. This chain uses TRBV10-3 with TRBJ2-7, with D perhaps matching TRBD2 (6 bases). The CDR3 consists of 11 residues. The V and J ends lost 8 bases and 1 base respectively, with 6 bases between them. Per germline, CDR1 ENHRY and CDR2 SYGVKD.

The gene calls are TRBV20-1 and TRBJ2-7; D is undetermined. CDR3 length equals 10 residues. V gave up 5 bases and J gave up 7 bases, with 9 bases separating them. Germline V gene lookup returns CDR1 DFQATT and CDR2 SNEGSKA (reference sequence). CDR3: CSAGPREQYF. Written as DNA, the CDR3 is TGCAGTGCTGGCCCCAGGGAGCAGTACTTC.

CDR3 region: CASGGAGEETQYF. The CDR3 DNA follows: TGTGCCAGTGGGGGGGCAGGGGAAGAGACCCAGTACTTC. This rearrangement joins TRBV25-1 to TRBJ2-5, with TRBD2 as a possible D gene (7 bases). The CDR3 has 13 residues. CDR1 is MGHDK and CDR2 is SYGVNS in the germline V gene. V was shortened by 9 bases and J by 3 bases, with 14 bases between the two germline ends. Drawing the rest from reference TRBV25-1 and TRBJ2-5, the complete variable domain is EADIYQTPRYLVIGTGKKITLECSQTMGHDKMYWYQQDPGMELHLIHYSYGVNSTEKGDLSSESTVSRIRTEHFPLTLESARPSHTSQYLCASGGAGEETQYFGPGTRLLVL.

This clone was seen once. The chain employs TRBV5-8 and TRBJ2-5; 8 nucleotides align to TRBD2. Per the germline V gene, CDR1 is SGHTS and CDR2 is YDEGEE. After removal of 2 bases from V and 4 bases from J, the junction contained 13 bases not matched to a gene. The CDR3 spans 17 residues. As DNA, the CDR3 is TGTGCCAGCAGCTTTACTCGTGGGACTAGGGTTACAGAGACCCAGTACTTC. Protein sequence: CASSFTRGTRVTETQYF.

The J gene is TRBJ1-4, the V gene TRBV27; D might be TRBD1 (5 bases). The V gene lost 5 bases and the J gene lost 7 bases, with 20 bases spanning the gap. Germline lookup yields CDR1 MNHEY and CDR2 SMNVEV (reference sequence). CDR3 size: 16 residues. The CDR3 is CASSPSTALRGEKLFF. In DNA form, the CDR3 reads TGTGCCAGCAGTCCTAGTACAGCCCTTAGGGGTGAAAAACTGTTTTTT.

This chain uses TRBV28 with TRBJ2-3, with a weak D call TRBD2 (6 bases). This CDR3 comprises 13 residues. Germline V gene data show CDR1 as MDHEN and CDR2 as SYDVKM. V lost 11 bases to trimming and J lost 2 bases, with 14 bases between them. CDR3 nucleotides: TGTGCCTGGGGGAGGTCGTCCACAGATACGCAGTATTTT. This translates into CAWGRSSTDTQYF.

The chain uses TRBV7-9 and TRBJ2-5; D not resolved. This CDR3 spans 12 amino acids. Germline CDR1 and CDR2: SEHNR and FQNEAQ (reference sequence). V was shortened by 7 bases and J by 2 bases, with 8 bases between the two germline ends. CDR3: CASTGQQETQYF. The DNA for the CDR3 is TGTGCCAGCACGGGTCAGCAAGAGACCCAGTACTTC.

This clone was seen only a few times. The rearrangement joins TRBV4-1 to TRBJ2-2; no clear D. Germline CDR1 reads MGHRA; CDR2 reads YSYEKL. The CDR3 has 13 amino acids. The germline V and J ends were trimmed by 0 bases and 5 bases, with 4 bases remaining between them. As DNA, the CDR3 is TGCGCCAGCAGCCAAGATCCGACCGGGGAGCTGTTTTTT. Translated, it gives CASSQDPTGELFF.

The gene calls are TRBV7-2 and TRBJ1-1; a weak D match, TRBD1 (5 bases). The V gene's germline CDR1 is SGHTA and CDR2 FQGNSA. V was shortened by 1 base and J by 7 bases, with 10 bases between the two germline ends. The CDR3 is made up of 13 amino acids. CDR3 DNA: TGTGCCAGCAGCTTAGGGGAGGGGCTTGAAGCTTTCTTT. Its protein product is CASSLGEGLEAFF.

CDR3 loop: CASSQGPGMEETQYF. CDR3 DNA sequence: TGTGCCAGCAGCCAAGGGCCCGGGATGGAGGAGACCCAGTACTTC. V gene TRBV3-1 (or the pseudogene TRBV3-2) combines with J gene TRBJ2-5; TRBD2 might be the D (5 bases). The CDR3 spans 15 residues. Between the trimmed V and J ends, which lost 1 base and 5 bases, there was a span of 14 bases. Germline V gene data show CDR1 as LGHDT and CDR2 as YNNKEL (reference sequence).

This clone was seen a handful of times. The CDR3 loop reads CASSRGQGRHYGYTF. The CDR3 DNA follows: TGCGCCAGCAGCAGAGGACAGGGGCGACACTATGGCTACACCTTC. The V gene is TRBV5-1, the J gene TRBJ1-2; 9 positions agree with TRBD1. CDR3 length: 15 residues. CDR1 and CDR2 from the germline V gene are SGHRS and YFSETQ. J lost 3 bases, V lost 4 bases, and 7 bases had no gene match.

The J gene is TRBJ2-6, the V gene TRBV18, with D possibly matching TRBD2 (5 bases). The CDR3 totals 18 residues. In germline, CDR1 is KGHSH, CDR2 LQKENI. Trimming took 1 base from V and 3 from J, leaving 16 bases between them. In DNA, the CDR3 is TGTGCCAGCTCACCACTGACCGGGGATCTCGGTGGGGCCAACGTCCTGACTTTC. Amino acid sequence: CASSPLTGDLGGANVLTF.

This clone has only a few counts. The rearrangement uses TRBV7-2 and TRBJ1-5; possible D gene TRBD1, 5 bases. V was shortened by 2 bases and J by 1 base, with 12 bases between the two germline ends. The CDR3 contains 16 residues. Germline V gives CDR1 SGHTA, CDR2 FQGNSA. The CDR3 loop reads CASSLFGGESNQPQHF. The CDR3 nucleotides read TGTGCCAGCAGCTTATTCGGGGGAGAGAGCAATCAGCCCCAGCATTTT.

The chain is built from TRBV18 and TRBJ2-7; D might be TRBD2 (6 bases). From germline, CDR1 is KGHSH and CDR2 LQKENI. This CDR3 region has 17 residues. The ends were cut back, 4 bases at V and 6 bases at J, with 25 bases in the middle. In DNA form, the CDR3 reads TGTGCCAGCTCACAACAAAGGGGTGGGGACTCCGAGGCCGAGCAGTACTTC. Protein product: CASSQQRGGDSEAEQYF.

V is TRBV24-1 and J is TRBJ2-1, with 14 positions matching TRBD2. The CDR3 consists of 15 residues. Germline V lookup: CDR1 KGHDR, CDR2 SFDVKD. The trim removed 4 bases at V and 8 bases at J, leaving 3 bases unmatched. In DNA form, the CDR3 reads TGTGCCACCAGTGAGGGACTAGCGGGAGTGGATGAGCAGTTCTTC. Translated, it gives CATSEGLAGVDEQFF.